This T cell receptor (beta chain) originates from a study of blood T cell repertoires in COVID-19. Study in general: The samples span acute and convalescent COVID-19 from the United States, Italy and Spain. PBMCs, B-cell-depleted T cells, or T cells provided the cDNA or gDNA that made up the material.

Per the study methods: Reference gene primers were amplified, and this amplification served to estimate nucleated cell counts. Only in-frame clones appear in the TCRdb table, and some are missing; sequencing was by immunoSEQ multiplex PCR. That table furnishes V, J and clone size, whereas the DNA furnished D and trimming. The data show 75,000 to 100,000 clones, 83% seen once. The CDR3 has 15 amino acids. The germline CDR1 and CDR2 sequences are LNHNV and YYDKDF (reference sequence). Trimming shortened V by 4 bases and J by 5 bases, and 14 bases separated the two germline ends. The sequenced sample consisted of peripheral blood. The chain has TRBV15 and TRBJ1-4; weak D call: TRBD1 (6 bases). The TCR comes from a woman at least 80 years old with acute or convalescent COVID-19. CDR3 in DNA: TGTGCCACCAGCATAGGGGGACGAGAAAATGAAAAACTGTTTTTT. Its translation is CATSIGGRENEKLFF.